This T cell receptor beta chain was obtained from a study of blood T cell repertoires in COVID-19 (dated by TCRdb to about 2020). Notes on the research overall: The collaborator samples originated in the United States, Italy and Spain and spanned the acute and convalescent phases of COVID-19. Subjects who had been exposed to COVID-19, were actively infected with it, or had recovered from it provided the deeply sampled blood TCRbeta repertoires that made up the dataset. The prospective study material was composed of cDNA or gDNA derived from T cells, B-cell-depleted T cells, or PBMCs. Samples came from the ongoing ImmuneRACE study (first 160 participants) plus 1,254 subjects from 6 global collaborators. Where available, HLA class I and class II types were obtained from metadata supplied by the sample provider rather than from assay-based typing. The repertoires were released in a freely available public database intended as a resource for research on the immune response to SARS-CoV-2. Nearly every sample came with metadata listing a de-identified subject ID, COVID-19 status, age in years and sex.

TCRbeta CDR3 regions were amplified from genomic DNA by means of the immunoSEQ Assay, a bias-controlled multiplex PCR. The authors' pipeline ran thus. Nucleated cell counts per sample were estimated from amplification of reference gene primers within the assay. Sequence reads were collapsed and filtered to measure the absolute abundance of every unique TCRbeta CDR3 rearrangement. For each sample, productive Simpson clonality was calculated by taking the square root of Simpson's diversity index across productive rearrangements. This is the immuneACCESS table as TCRdb keeps it, with only in-frame sequences that have V and J called. A part of the clones is gone; compared with another copy, unresolved V genes explain less than half, and the rest is unexplained. That table is the source of V, J and clone size, and D and trimming were worked out from the DNA. The sample data list roughly 180,000 clones, and about four fifths of these were observed just once. The ten largest clones take up more than 9% of the sample.

The study at large found these results: How much clinical and demographic metadata was included differed by source and by participant, and the metadata was provided uncurated.

Whole blood was collected in K2EDTA tubes by collaborating institutions according to the institutions' own protocols. Collaborator samples were shipped for TCRbeta analysis as frozen whole blood, isolated PBMCs, or DNA extracted from either sample type. About this clone itself: Which antigen it targets is not known. Base qualities are not recorded, but no much larger clone differs from it by a single base.

For CDR1 and CDR2, the germline V gene (reference sequence) lists PRHDT and FYEKMQ. Taken from cysteine to phenylalanine, the CDR3 has 14 residues. The read is trimmed to its CDR3 DNA, 42 bases read in frame from base 1. V has 1 base trimmed and J has 9 bases trimmed; junction bases matching no gene number 6. In this chain, TRBV13 is recombined with TRBJ2-3, with 8 bases in between that match TRBD1. The sequence came from a woman aged 80 or over with active or convalescent COVID-19. The material sequenced was peripheral blood. The DNA sequence is TGTGCCAGCAGCTTAGCAGGGGGCCCGGTCACGCAGTATTTT. Its translation is CASSLAGGPVTQYF. Reference TRBV13 and TRBJ2-3 genes cover what lies past the CDR3, so the full variable domain is AAGVIQSPRHLIKEKRETATLKCYPIPRHDTVYWYQQGPGQDPQFLISFYEKMQSDKGSIPDRFSAQQFSDYHSELNMSSLELGDSALYFCASSLAGGPVTQYFGPGTRLTVL.